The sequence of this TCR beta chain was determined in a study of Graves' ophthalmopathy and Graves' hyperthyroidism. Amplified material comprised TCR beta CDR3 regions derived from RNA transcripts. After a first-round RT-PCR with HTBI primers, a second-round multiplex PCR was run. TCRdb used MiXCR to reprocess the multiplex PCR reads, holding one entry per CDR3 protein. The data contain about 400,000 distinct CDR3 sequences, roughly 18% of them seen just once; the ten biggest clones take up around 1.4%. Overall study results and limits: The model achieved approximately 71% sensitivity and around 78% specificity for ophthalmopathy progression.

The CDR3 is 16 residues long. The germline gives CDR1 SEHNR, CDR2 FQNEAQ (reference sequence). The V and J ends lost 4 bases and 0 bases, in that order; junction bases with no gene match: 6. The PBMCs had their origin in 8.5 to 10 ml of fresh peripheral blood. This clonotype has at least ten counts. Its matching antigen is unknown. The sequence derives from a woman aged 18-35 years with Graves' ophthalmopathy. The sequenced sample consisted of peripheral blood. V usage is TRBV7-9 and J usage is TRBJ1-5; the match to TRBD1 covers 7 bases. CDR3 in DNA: TGTGCCAGCAGCTCTTTTCAGGGGGTTAGCAATCAGCCCCAGCATTTT. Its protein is CASSSFQGVSNQPQHF.